These 4 T cell receptor beta chains were sequenced from one sample in a study of cytotoxic CD8 clonotypes in ibrutinib-treated CLL. Assay: immunoSEQ multiplex PCR; the TCRdb copy retains only in-frame clones and omits some. The sample includes about 160,000 clones, about 88% of them seen just once. Sample: PBMCs, taken at disease progression, from a patient treated with ibrutinib. The receptors shown here come from a human donor with chronic lymphocytic leukemia.

This clone was seen once. The same CDR3 arises from other DNA sequences in this sample as well. The CDR3 bases are TGCGCCAGCAGCTTGGGTACAGGAAGCAATCAGCCCCAGCATTTT. Translating gives CASSLGTGSNQPQHF. The genes are TRBV5-1 and TRBJ1-5; D may be TRBD1 (5 bases). Trimming removed 0 bases from V and 1 base from J, with 8 bases in between. Germline V lookup: CDR1 SGHRS, CDR2 YFSETQ. This CDR3 has 15 amino acids. The full variable domain, in which reference TRBV5-1 and TRBJ1-5 provide the parts outside the CDR3, is KAGVTQTPRYLIKTRGQQVTLSCSPISGHRSVSWYQQTPGQGLQFLFEYFSETQRNKGNFPGRFSGRQFSNSRSEMNVSTLELGDSALYLCASSLGTGSNQPQHFGDGTRLSIL.

In this sample, this clone turned up many times. The chain uses TRBV6-5 and TRBJ2-7; maybe TRBD2 (5 bases). V was shortened by 6 bases and J by 4 bases, with 16 bases between the two germline ends. CDR1 and CDR2 (germline): MNHEY, SVGAGI. The CDR3 is made up of 14 amino acids. The CDR3 protein is CASSLRQSGYEQYF. CDR3 coding DNA: TGTGCCAGCAGCCTCCGACAAAGCGGATACGAGCAGTACTTC.

Worth noting for this clone: The germline gene is not matched at one end of the junction; a read error may be the cause. The chain joins TRBV7-7 to TRBJ2-1; D unresolved. Germline CDR1 SSHAT, CDR2 FNYEAQ (reference sequence). The CDR3 spans 13 residues. The CDR3 loop reads CASSSDSYNEQFF. CDR3 DNA sequence: TGTGCTAGCAGCTCGGACTCCTACAATGAGCAGTTCTTC.

This clone has only a few counts. This CDR3 fails to terminate in the conserved phenylalanine or tryptophan, so it likely reflects a read error. The limits of the CDR3 on the DNA are not certain, so only TCRdb's listed CDR3 is given. This chain joins TRBV4-1 and TRBJ2-7; the table's TRBD2 call for D was not verified on the DNA. The CDR3 is made up of 15 amino acids, end residues included. Germline values: CDR1 MGHRA, CDR2 YSYEKL. CDR3: CASSQLRTGLASGVG.